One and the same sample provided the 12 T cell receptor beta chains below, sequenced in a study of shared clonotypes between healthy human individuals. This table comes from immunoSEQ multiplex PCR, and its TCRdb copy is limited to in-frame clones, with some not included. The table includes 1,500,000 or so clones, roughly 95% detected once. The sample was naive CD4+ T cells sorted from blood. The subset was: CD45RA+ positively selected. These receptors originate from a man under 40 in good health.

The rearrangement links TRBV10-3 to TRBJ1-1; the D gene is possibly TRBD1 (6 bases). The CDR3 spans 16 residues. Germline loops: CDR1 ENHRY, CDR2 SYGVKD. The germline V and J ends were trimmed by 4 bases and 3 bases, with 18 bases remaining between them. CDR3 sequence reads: CAISAWGAMGDTEAFF. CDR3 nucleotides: TGTGCCATCAGTGCTTGGGGGGCCATGGGGGACACTGAAGCTTTCTTT.

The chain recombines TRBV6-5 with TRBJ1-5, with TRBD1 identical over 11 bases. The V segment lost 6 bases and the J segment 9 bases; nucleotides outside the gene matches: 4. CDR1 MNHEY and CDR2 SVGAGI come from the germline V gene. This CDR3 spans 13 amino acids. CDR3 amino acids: CASRGQGAGPQHF. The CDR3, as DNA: TGTGCCAGCAGAGGACAGGGGGCCGGGCCCCAGCATTTT.

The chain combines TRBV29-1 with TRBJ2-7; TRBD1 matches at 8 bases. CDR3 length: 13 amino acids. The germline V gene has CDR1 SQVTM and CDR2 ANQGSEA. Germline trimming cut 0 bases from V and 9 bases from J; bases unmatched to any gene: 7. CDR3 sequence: CSVEEVTGQGQYF. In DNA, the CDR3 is TGCAGCGTTGAAGAGGTTACCGGACAGGGGCAGTACTTC.

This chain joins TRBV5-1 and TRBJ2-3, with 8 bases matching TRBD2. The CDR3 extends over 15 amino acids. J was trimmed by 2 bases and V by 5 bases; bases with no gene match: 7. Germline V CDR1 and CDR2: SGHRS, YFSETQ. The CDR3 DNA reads TGCGCCAGCAGAAGGCGGGGGGAAAACACAGATACGCAGTATTTT. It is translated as CASRRRGENTDTQYF.

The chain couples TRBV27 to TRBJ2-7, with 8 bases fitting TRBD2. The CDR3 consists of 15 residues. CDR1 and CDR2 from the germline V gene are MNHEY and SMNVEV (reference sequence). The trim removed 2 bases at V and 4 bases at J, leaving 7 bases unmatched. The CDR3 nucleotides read TGTGCCAGCAGTTTAGTTCGGGAGGGCCAATACGAGCAGTACTTC. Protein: CASSLVREGQYEQYF.

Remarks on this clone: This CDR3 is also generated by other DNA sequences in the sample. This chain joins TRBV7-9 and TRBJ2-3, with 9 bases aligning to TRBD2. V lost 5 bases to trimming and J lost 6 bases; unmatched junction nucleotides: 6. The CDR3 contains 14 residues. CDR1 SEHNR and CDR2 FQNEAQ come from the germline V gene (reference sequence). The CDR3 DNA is TGTGCCAGCAGCCGTAGCGGGAGTGCCGATACGCAGTATTTT. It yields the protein CASSRSGSADTQYF.

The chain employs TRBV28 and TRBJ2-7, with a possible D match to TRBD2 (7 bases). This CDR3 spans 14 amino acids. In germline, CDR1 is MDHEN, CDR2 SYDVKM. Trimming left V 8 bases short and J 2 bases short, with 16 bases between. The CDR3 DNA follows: TGTGCCAGCTCCAAGGGGGGGACGACCTACGAGCAGTACTTC. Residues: CASSKGGTTYEQYF.

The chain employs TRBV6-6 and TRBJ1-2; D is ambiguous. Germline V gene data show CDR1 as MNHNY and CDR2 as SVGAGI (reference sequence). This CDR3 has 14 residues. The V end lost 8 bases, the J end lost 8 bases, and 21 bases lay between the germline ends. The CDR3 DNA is TGTGCCAGCTCAACGAGGGAGTCTTCGGGCGGCTACACCTTC. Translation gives CASSTRESSGGYTF.

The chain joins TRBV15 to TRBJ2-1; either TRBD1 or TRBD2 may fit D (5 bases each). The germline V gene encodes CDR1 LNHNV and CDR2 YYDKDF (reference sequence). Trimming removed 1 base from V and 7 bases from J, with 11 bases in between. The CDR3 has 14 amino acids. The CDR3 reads CATSRGEGLNEQFF. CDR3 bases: TGTGCCACCAGCAGAGGCGAGGGGCTTAATGAGCAGTTCTTC.

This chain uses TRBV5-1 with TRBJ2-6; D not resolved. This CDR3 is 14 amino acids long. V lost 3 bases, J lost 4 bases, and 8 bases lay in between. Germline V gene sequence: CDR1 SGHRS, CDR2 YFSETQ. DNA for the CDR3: TGCGCCAGCAGCTCCGTCGTCGGGGCCAACGTCCTGACTTTC. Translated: CASSSVVGANVLTF.

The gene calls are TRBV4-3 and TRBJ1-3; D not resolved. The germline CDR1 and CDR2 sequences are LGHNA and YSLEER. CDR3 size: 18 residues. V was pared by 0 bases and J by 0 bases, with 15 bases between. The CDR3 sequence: CASSQDFGGISSGNTIYF. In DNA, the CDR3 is TGCGCCAGCAGCCAAGATTTTGGCGGAATTAGCTCTGGAAACACCATATATTTT.

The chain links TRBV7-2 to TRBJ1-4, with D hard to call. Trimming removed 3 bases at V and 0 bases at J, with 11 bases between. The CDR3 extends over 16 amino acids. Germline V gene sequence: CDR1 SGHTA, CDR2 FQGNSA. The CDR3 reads CASSFTSPTTNEKLFF. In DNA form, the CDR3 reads TGTGCCAGCAGCTTTACTAGCCCGACAACTAATGAAAAACTGTTTTTT.